A selection of T cell receptor beta chains follows, all from one sample in a study of beta chain features in type 1 diabetes. TCRdb's table, derived via immunoSEQ multiplex PCR, lists solely in-frame clones and lacks some. The data hold around 250,000 clones, with approximately 25% observed a single time. The sample comprised naive CD4+ T cells from blood. These receptors were obtained from a woman aged 30 to 39 with type 1 diabetes. Both conserved end residues are part of each CDR3. The order of the fields is D gene, J gene, clone size, CDR3 length, V gene, CDR3 protein, CDR3 DNA. D genes are given only for firm matches. Clone sizes are given selectively: once, few, many, or a class where the clone is expanded.

d_gene: -; j_gene: TRBJ2-3; abundance: few; len: 11; v_gene: TRBV29-1; CDR3aa: CSGGTTDTQYF; CDR3nt: TGCAGCGGCGGAACCACAGATACGCAGTATTTT
d_gene: TRBD1; j_gene: TRBJ1-2; abundance: -; len: 14; v_gene: TRBV7-2; CDR3aa: CASSLTGQGSGYTF; CDR3nt: TGTGCCAGCAGCTTAACGGGACAGGGGTCAGGCTACACCTTC
d_gene: -; j_gene: TRBJ2-3; abundance: -; len: 11; v_gene: TRBV7-2; CDR3aa: CASRSAGTQYF; CDR3nt: TGTGCCAGCAGATCCGCGGGTACGCAGTATTTT
d_gene: -; j_gene: TRBJ2-7; abundance: few; len: 11; v_gene: TRBV4-1; CDR3aa: CASSHRGLAYF; CDR3nt: TGCGCCAGCAGCCACAGAGGCCTAGCGTACTTC
d_gene: -; j_gene: TRBJ2-5; abundance: few; len: 15; v_gene: TRBV28; CDR3aa: CASSLEKRSVGDQYF; CDR3nt: TGTGCCAGCAGTTTAGAGAAGCGGTCGGTCGGGGACCAGTACTTC
d_gene: TRBD1; j_gene: TRBJ1-5; abundance: few; len: 15; v_gene: TRBV4-2; CDR3aa: CASSQESGGRQPQHF; CDR3nt: TGTGCCAGCAGCCAAGAATCAGGGGGCCGACAGCCCCAGCATTTT
d_gene: -; j_gene: TRBJ2-7; abundance: -; len: 12; v_gene: TRBV30; CDR3aa: CAWSVYEYEQYF; CDR3nt: TGTGCCTGGAGTGTTTACGAGTACGAGCAGTACTTC
d_gene: TRBD1; j_gene: TRBJ2-1; abundance: -; len: 14; v_gene: TRBV5-1; CDR3aa: CASSHGTGVDEQFF; CDR3nt: TGCGCCAGCAGCCATGGGACAGGGGTCGATGAGCAGTTCTTC
d_gene: TRBD1; j_gene: TRBJ1-2; abundance: -; len: 14; v_gene: TRBV4-1; CDR3aa: CASRGGTGNSGYTF; CDR3nt: TGCGCCAGCAGGGGGGGGACAGGGAACTCTGGCTACACCTTC
d_gene: TRBD1; j_gene: TRBJ1-5; abundance: few; len: 13; v_gene: TRBV15; CDR3aa: CATSRDRVQPQHF; CDR3nt: TGTGCCACCAGCAGGGACAGGGTTCAGCCCCAGCATTTT
d_gene: -; j_gene: TRBJ1-1; abundance: -; len: 11; v_gene: TRBV20-1; CDR3aa: CSVRGNTEAFF; CDR3nt: TGCAGTGTAAGGGGGAACACTGAAGCTTTCTTT